The source of this TCR beta chain is a study of CD8+ T cells in alopecia areata. Sequencing used cDNA as its template, made by extracting RNA and reverse transcribing it. The protocol was immunoSEQ multiplex PCR, while the TCRdb copy is restricted to in-frame clones and leaves out a portion. This table has 140,000 to 150,000 clones, 40% to 55% appearing once. V shed 6 bases and J shed 5 bases, with 8 bases lying between them. This CDR3 is built from 12 residues. In germline, CDR1 is MNHNY, CDR2 SVGAGI (reference sequence). This clone was counted only a few times. This rearrangement joins TRBV6-6 to TRBJ1-5; no reliable D call. The source of this sequence is a human donor with alopecia areata. Sequences were derived from CD4+ T cells sorted from blood, sampled at week 0. The CDR3 spells CASRVSDQPQHF. CDR3 sequence (DNA): TGTGCCAGCAGGGTCTCGGATCAGCCCCAGCATTTT.